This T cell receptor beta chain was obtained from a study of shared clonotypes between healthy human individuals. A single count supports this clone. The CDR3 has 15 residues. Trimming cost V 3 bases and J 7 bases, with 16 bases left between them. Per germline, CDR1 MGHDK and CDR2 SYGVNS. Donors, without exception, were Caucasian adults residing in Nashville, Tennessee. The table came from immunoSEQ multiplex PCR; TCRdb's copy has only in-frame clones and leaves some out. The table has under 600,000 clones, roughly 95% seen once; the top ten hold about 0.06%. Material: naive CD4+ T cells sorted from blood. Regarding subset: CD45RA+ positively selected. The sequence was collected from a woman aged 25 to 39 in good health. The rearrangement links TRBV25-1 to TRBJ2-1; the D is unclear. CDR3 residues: CASSDRRSLPNEQFF. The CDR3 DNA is TGTGCCAGCAGTGATCGGCGGTCACTACCGAATGAGCAGTTCTTC.